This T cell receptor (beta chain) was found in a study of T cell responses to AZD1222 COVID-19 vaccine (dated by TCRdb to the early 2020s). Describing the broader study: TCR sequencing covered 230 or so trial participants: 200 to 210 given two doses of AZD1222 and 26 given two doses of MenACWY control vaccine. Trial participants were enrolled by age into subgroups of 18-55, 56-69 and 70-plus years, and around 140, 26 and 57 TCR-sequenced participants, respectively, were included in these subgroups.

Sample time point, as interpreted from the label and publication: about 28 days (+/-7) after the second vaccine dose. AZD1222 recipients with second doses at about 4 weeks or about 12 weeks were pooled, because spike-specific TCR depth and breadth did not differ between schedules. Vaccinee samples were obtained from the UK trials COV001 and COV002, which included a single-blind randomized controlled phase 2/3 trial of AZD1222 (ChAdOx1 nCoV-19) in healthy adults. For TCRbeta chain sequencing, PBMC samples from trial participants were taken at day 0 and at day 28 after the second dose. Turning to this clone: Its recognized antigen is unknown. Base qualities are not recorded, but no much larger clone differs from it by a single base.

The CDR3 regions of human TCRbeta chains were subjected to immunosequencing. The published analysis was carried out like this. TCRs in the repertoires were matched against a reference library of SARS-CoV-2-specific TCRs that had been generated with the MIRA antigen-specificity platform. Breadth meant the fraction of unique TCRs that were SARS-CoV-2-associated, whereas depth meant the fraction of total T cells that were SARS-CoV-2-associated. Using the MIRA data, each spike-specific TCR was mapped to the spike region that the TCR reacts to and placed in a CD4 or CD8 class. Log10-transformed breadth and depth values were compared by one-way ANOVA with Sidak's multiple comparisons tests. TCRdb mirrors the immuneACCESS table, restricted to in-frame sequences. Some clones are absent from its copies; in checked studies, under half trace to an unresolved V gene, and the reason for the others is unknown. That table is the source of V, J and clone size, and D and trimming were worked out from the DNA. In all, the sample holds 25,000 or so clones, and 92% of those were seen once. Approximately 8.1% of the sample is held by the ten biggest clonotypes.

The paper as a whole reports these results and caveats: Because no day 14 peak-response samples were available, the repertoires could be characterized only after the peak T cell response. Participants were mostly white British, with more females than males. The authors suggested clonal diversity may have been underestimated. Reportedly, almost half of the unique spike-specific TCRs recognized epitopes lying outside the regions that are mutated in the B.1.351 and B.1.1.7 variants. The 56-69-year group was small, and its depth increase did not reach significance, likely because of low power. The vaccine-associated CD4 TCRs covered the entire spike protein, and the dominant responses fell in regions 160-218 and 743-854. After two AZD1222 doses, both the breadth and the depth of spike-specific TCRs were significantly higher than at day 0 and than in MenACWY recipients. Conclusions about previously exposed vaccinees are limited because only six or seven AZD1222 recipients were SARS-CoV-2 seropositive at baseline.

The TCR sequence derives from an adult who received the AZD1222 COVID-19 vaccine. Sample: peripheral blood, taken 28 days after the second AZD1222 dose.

The DNA reads as follows: TGTGCCAGCAGCTTAGGCACAGGGGCTGCAGATACGCAGTATTTT. It codes for CASSLGTGAADTQYF. This receptor chain uses TRBV11-2 and TRBJ2-3; the central 7 bases match TRBD1. Relative to germline, V is missing 1 base and J is missing 4 bases, with 5 bases of the junction outside any gene match. The CDR1 and CDR2 encoded by the germline V gene are SGHAT and FQNNGV. There are 15 amino acids in the CDR3, from cysteine to phenylalanine inclusive. The sequence is cut down to CDR3 DNA, 45 bases in frame from base 1.